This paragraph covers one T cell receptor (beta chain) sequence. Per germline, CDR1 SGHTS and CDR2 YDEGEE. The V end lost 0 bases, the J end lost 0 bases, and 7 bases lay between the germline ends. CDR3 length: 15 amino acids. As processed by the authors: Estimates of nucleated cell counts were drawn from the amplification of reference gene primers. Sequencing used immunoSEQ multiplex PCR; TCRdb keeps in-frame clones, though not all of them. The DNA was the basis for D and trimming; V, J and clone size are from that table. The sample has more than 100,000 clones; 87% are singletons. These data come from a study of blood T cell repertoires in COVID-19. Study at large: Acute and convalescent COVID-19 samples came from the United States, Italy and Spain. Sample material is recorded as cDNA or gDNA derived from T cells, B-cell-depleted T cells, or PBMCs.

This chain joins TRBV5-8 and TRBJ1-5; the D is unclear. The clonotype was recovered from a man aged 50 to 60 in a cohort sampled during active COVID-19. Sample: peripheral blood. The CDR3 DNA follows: TGTGCCAGCAGCTTGGGGCCGTATAGCAATCAGCCCCAGCATTTT. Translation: CASSLGPYSNQPQHF.